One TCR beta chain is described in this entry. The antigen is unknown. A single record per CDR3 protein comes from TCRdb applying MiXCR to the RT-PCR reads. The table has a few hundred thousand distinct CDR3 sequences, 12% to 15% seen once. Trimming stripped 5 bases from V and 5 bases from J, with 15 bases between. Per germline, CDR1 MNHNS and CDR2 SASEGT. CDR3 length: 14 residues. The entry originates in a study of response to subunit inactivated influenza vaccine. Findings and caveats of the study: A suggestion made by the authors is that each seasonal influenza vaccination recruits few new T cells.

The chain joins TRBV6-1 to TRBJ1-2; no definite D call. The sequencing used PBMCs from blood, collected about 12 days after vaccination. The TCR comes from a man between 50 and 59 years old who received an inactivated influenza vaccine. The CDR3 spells CASSQTVSGYGYTF. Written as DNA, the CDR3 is TGTGCCAGCAGTCAGACGGTATCAGGATATGGCTACACCTTC.